Presented here are 23 T cell receptor beta chains from one specimen sequenced in a study of cytomegalovirus exposure and HLA in healthy donors (TCRdb year 2017). To prepare the library, the immunoSEQ multiplex PCR assay was applied. TCRdb obtained this table from immuneACCESS and retained in-frame rearrangements with V and J assigned. These tables miss some clones; where compared with another copy, unresolved V genes account for less than half of the shortfall, and the remainder is unexplained. This sample gives 120,000 or so clones in total; roughly nine tenths of them show up just once. The leading ten clones occupy less than 1.5% of the sample. Sequencing was done on a sample of PBMCs. The receptors shown here come from a woman aged 18-30 years in good health and CMV-seronegative.

The chain joins TRBV19 to TRBJ2-5; 7 positions agree with TRBD1. The J segment lost 0 bases and the V segment lost 6 bases, leaving 4 bases of the junction unmatched. The CDR3 sequence is 14 residues long. The germline V gene encodes CDR1 LNHDA and CDR2 SQIVND (reference sequence). The CDR3 loop reads CASRGQAYQETQYF. CDR3 coding DNA: TGTGCCAGTAGAGGACAGGCGTACCAAGAGACCCAGTACTTC.

The rearrangement joins TRBV7-6 to TRBJ2-3; TRBD2 aligns across 14 bases. Germline trimming cut 0 bases from V and 3 bases from J; bases unmatched to any gene: 8. Germline V gives CDR1 SGHVS, CDR2 FNYEAQ. The CDR3 runs 19 residues. CDR3 nucleotides: TGTGCCAGCAGCTTAGCGGCGTCCGGGACTAGCGGGAGAACAGATACGCAGTATTTT. The encoded protein is CASSLAASGTSGRTDTQYF.

This clone was seen once. The chain combines TRBV5-1 with TRBJ2-2, with D unresolved. This CDR3 has 14 residues. Germline CDR1 reads SGHRS; CDR2 reads YFSETQ. V lost 0 bases and J lost 1, with 4 bases in between. The CDR3: CASSLGQNTGELFF. The CDR3 region has the DNA TGCGCCAGCAGCTTGGGACAGAACACCGGGGAGCTGTTTTTT.

The V gene is TRBV2, the J gene TRBJ2-1; D is possibly TRBD2 (5 bases). The germline V gene has CDR1 SNHLY and CDR2 FYNNEI. V was pared by 8 bases and J by 3 bases, with 14 bases between. This CDR3 region has 14 residues. CDR3 sequence: CASGRQEDYNEQFF. CDR3 in DNA: TGTGCCAGCGGACGTCAGGAGGACTACAATGAGCAGTTCTTC.

V usage is TRBV7-2 and J usage is TRBJ2-3; D ambiguous. In germline, CDR1 is SGHTA, CDR2 FQGNSA. V was cut by 1 base and J by 8 bases, with 7 bases left in between. The CDR3 is 12 amino acids. In nucleotides, the CDR3 is TGTGCCAGCAGCTTAGGCGTTGGTACGCAGTATTTT. Its protein is CASSLGVGTQYF.

V is TRBV18 and J is TRBJ2-7; TRBD1 aligns across 10 bases. V shed 3 bases and J 6 bases; nucleotides not matched to a gene: 2. This CDR3 spans 13 amino acids. Per germline, CDR1 KGHSH and CDR2 LQKENI. Here the CDR3 reads CASSPDRGLEQYF. Here the CDR3 DNA reads TGTGCCAGCTCACCCGACAGGGGGCTCGAGCAGTACTTC. Full variable domain (rest looked up from reference TRBV18 and TRBJ2-7): NAGVMQNPRHLVRRRGQEARLRCSPMKGHSHVYWYRQLPEEGLKFMVYLQKENIIDESGMPKERFSAEFPKEGPSILRIQQVVRGDSAAYFCASSPDRGLEQYFGPGTRLTVT.

The CDR3 reads CAWSVQGYEQYV. The CDR3 bases are TGTGCCTGGAGTGTACAGGGTTACGAGCAGTACGTC. The V and J genes are TRBV30 and TRBJ2-7; perhaps TRBD1 as D (6 bases). Germline values: CDR1 GTSNPN, CDR2 SVGIG (reference sequence). V was pared by 0 bases and J by 4 bases, with 7 bases between. The CDR3 length is 12 residues.

Remarks on this clone: A junction boundary mismatches the germline segment, possibly from a read error. The chain recombines TRBV4-2 with TRBJ2-3, with 12 bases matching TRBD2. The CDR3 has 19 amino acids. Germline CDR1 and CDR2: LGHNA and YNFKEQ. CDR3 sequence reads: CASNQEIPSGGASTDTQYF. DNA of the CDR3: TGTGCCAGCAACCAAGAGATTCCTAGCGGGGGGGCTAGCACAGATACGCAGTATTTT.

The gene calls are TRBV5-6 and TRBJ2-1; 7 positions match TRBD1. With 3 bases clipped from V and 6 bases from J, the junction kept 12 bases outside the gene matches. CDR1 and CDR2 from the germline V gene are SGHDT and YYEEEE. The CDR3 is 16 residues long. Here the CDR3 reads CASSSQIGTDINEQFF. The CDR3 DNA sequence: TGTGCCAGCAGCTCCCAAATTGGGACAGACATCAATGAGCAGTTCTTC. Filled out from reference TRBV5-6 and TRBJ2-1, the complete variable domain reads DAGVTQSPTHLIKTRGQQVTLRCSPKSGHDTVSWYQQALGQGPQFIFQYYEEEERQRGNFPDRFSGHQFPNYSSELNVNALLLGDSALYLCASSSQIGTDINEQFFGPGTRLTVL.

The chain employs TRBV7-9 and TRBJ2-7; 11 positions agree with TRBD1. After removal of 3 bases from V and 5 bases from J, the junction contained 9 bases not matched to a gene. Germline values: CDR1 SEHNR, CDR2 FQNEAQ (reference sequence). This CDR3 is 16 amino acids long. Here the CDR3 reads CASSFRPGQGADEQYF. The CDR3 nucleotides are TGTGCCAGCAGCTTTAGGCCCGGACAGGGGGCCGACGAGCAGTACTTC.

The rearrangement joins TRBV28 to TRBJ1-3; no clear D. V was pared by 8 bases and J by 4 bases, with 6 bases between. The CDR3 consists of 11 residues. Germline V CDR1 and CDR2: MDHEN, SYDVKM. The CDR3 DNA reads TGTGCCAGCTGGAGGGGAAACACCATATATTTT. Its translation is CASWRGNTIYF.

The rearrangement links TRBV2 to TRBJ1-3, with a possible D match to TRBD1 (5 bases). The ends were cut back, 2 bases at V and 1 base at J, with 9 bases in the middle. This CDR3 contains 15 residues. Germline lookup yields CDR1 SNHLY and CDR2 FYNNEI. The CDR3: CASSELGQSGNTIYF. In DNA, the CDR3 is TGTGCCAGCAGTGAATTGGGGCAGTCTGGAAACACCATATATTTT.

This rearrangement joins TRBV19 to TRBJ2-1; 13 bases line up with TRBD2. Trimming cost V 6 bases and J 4 bases; bases outside gene matches: 6. The length of the CDR3 is 16 residues. The germline V gene encodes CDR1 LNHDA and CDR2 SQIVND (reference sequence). This chain's CDR3 is CASSKTSGGKYNEQFF. CDR3 coding DNA: TGTGCCAGTAGCAAGACTAGCGGGGGGAAATACAATGAGCAGTTCTTC.

This clone has only one observation. The chain combines TRBV4-3 with TRBJ2-7, with TRBD1 matching over 10 bases. The CDR3 totals 16 residues. Germline V lookup: CDR1 LGHNA, CDR2 YSLEER. After removal of 0 bases from V and 5 bases from J, the junction contained 7 bases not matched to a gene. The CDR3 sequence is CASSQDRDRGGDEQYF. CDR3 sequence (DNA): TGCGCCAGCAGCCAAGACCGGGACAGGGGTGGAGACGAGCAGTACTTC.

This chain joins TRBV5-1 and TRBJ2-2, with 8 bases that match TRBD1. The germline V gene has CDR1 SGHRS and CDR2 YFSETQ. The CDR3 spans 14 residues. The J segment lost 5 bases and the V segment lost 7 bases, leaving 7 bases of the junction unmatched. In nucleotides, the CDR3 is TGCGCCAGCCATATAGACAGGGGAACCGGGGAGCTGTTTTTT. Protein sequence: CASHIDRGTGELFF.

The J gene is TRBJ1-1, the V gene TRBV7-2; 8 nucleotides line up with TRBD1. V shed 1 base and J 4 bases; nucleotides not matched to a gene: 14. The CDR3 is 18 amino acids. Germline V gives CDR1 SGHTA, CDR2 FQGNSA. DNA of the CDR3: TGTGCCAGCAGCTTAGGTAATCGCCAGGGGGCTGAGGGCACTGAAGCTTTCTTT. Its translation: CASSLGNRQGAEGTEAFF.

V and J are TRBV30 and TRBJ1-4; 8 nucleotides align to TRBD1. The CDR3 loop spans 14 amino acids. Trimming took 4 bases from V and 8 from J; bases not matched to a gene: 9. Germline V lookup: CDR1 GTSNPN, CDR2 SVGIG (reference sequence). The CDR3 DNA reads TGTGCCTGGACCAAGGACAGGGCCAACGAAAAACTGTTTTTT. Translated, it gives CAWTKDRANEKLFF. Drawing the rest from reference TRBV30 and TRBJ1-4, the complete variable domain is SQTIHQWPATLVQPVGSPLSLECTVEGTSNPNLYWYRQAAGRGLQLLFYSVGIGQISSEVPQNLSASRPQDRQFILSSKKLLLSDSGFYLCAWTKDRANEKLFFGSGTQLSVL.

This clone has a handful of counts. V gene TRBV6-6 combines with J gene TRBJ2-7; 7 bases align to TRBD1. V lost 10 bases and J lost 3; bases outside the gene matches: 9. This CDR3 contains 13 residues. The germline gives CDR1 MNHNY, CDR2 SVGAGI (reference sequence). The CDR3 region is CAINRDRGYEQYF. In DNA, the CDR3 is TGTGCCATCAACCGGGACAGAGGCTACGAGCAGTACTTC.

The rearrangement joins TRBV10-3 to TRBJ1-2, with TRBD1 identical over 9 bases. From germline, CDR1 is ENHRY and CDR2 SYGVKD. The CDR3 has 17 residues. The V segment lost 3 bases and the J segment 3 bases; nucleotides outside the gene matches: 11. This CDR3 is CAISDDLNDRGDYGYTF. CDR3 nucleotides: TGTGCCATCAGTGACGATCTAAACGACAGGGGGGACTATGGCTACACCTTC.

CDR3 sequence reads: CASSIAQSTDTQYF. In nucleotides, the CDR3 is TGTGCCAGTAGTATTGCCCAGAGCACAGATACGCAGTATTTT. The rearrangement joins TRBV19 to TRBJ2-3; no clear D. The CDR3 runs 14 residues. Per germline, CDR1 LNHDA and CDR2 SQIVND (reference sequence). V lost 3 bases, J lost 0 bases, and 7 bases lay in between.

This clone has a single count. The V and J genes are TRBV30 and TRBJ2-5; 12 bases match TRBD2. Per germline, CDR1 GTSNPN and CDR2 SVGIG (reference sequence). The J segment lost 6 bases and the V segment lost 4 bases, leaving 9 bases of the junction unmatched. This CDR3 has 15 residues. This CDR3 is CAWTLGLAGGKTQYF. CDR3 nucleotides: TGTGCCTGGACTCTCGGGCTAGCGGGAGGGAAGACCCAGTACTTC.

This clone was detected only once. This sequence joins TRBV7-2 and TRBJ2-4, with D possibly TRBD2 on 5 matching bases. CDR1 is SGHTA, CDR2 FQGNSA, per germline. V shed 1 base and J shed 6 bases, with 10 bases lying between them. CDR3 size: 14 residues. CDR3 sequence: CASSLERVSNIQYF. For the CDR3, the DNA is TGTGCCAGCAGCTTAGAGAGGGTATCAAACATTCAGTACTTC.

The genes are TRBV25-1 and TRBJ2-5; 11 bases map to TRBD1. Germline CDR1 reads MGHDK; CDR2 reads SYGVNS. V shed 4 bases, J shed 7 bases, and the junction held 11 bases outside the gene matches. The CDR3 has 16 residues. CDR3 coding DNA: TGTGCCAGCAGTGTCTCCGGGACAGGGGGTTTTGGGACCCAGTACTTC. Its translation: CASSVSGTGGFGTQYF.